This T cell receptor (beta chain) emerged from a study of T cells in Graves' hyperthyroidism and ophthalmopathy. This clonotype was counted ten times or more. TCR beta CDR3 region amplification was performed from RNA transcripts. The HTBI primer set drove a first-round RT-PCR of the TCR CDR3. Via MiXCR, TCRdb re-called the multiplex PCR reads, giving one row per CDR3 protein. This table has 250,000 to 350,000 distinct CDR3 sequences, 15% to 20% appearing once. This sample holds PBMCs from less than 13 ml fresh peripheral blood. This CDR3 has 14 amino acids. V lost 1 base and J lost 1, with 8 bases in between. Germline V gene lookup returns CDR1 SGHTA and CDR2 FQGNSA.

The chain is built from TRBV7-2 and TRBJ2-7; tentatively, D is TRBD2 (6 bases). The sequencing input was blood. The TCR comes from a woman aged 55-70 years with Graves' ophthalmopathy. The CDR3 DNA reads as TGTGCCAGCAGCTTAGTTGCGGGGTCCTACGAGCAGTACTTC. Its protein is CASSLVAGSYEQYF.